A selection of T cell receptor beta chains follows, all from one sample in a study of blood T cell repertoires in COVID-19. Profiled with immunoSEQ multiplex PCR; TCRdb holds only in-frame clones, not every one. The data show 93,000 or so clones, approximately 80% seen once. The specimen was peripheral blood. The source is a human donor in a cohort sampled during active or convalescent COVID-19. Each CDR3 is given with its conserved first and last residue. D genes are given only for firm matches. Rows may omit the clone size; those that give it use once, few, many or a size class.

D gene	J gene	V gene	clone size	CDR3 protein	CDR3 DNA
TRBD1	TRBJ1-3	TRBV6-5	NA	CATTGESGNTIYF	TGTGCCACCACAGGGGAATCTGGAAACACCATATATTTT
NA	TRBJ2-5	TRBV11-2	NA	CASSSVTGFQETQYF	TGTGCCAGCAGCTCCGTTACAGGTTTCCAAGAGACCCAGTACTTC
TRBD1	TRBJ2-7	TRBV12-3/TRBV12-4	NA	CASSLEQGSEQYF	TGTGCCAGCAGTTTAGAACAGGGGAGTGAGCAGTACTTC
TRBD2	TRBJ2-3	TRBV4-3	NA	CASSRALTSGVSPDTQYF	TGCGCCAGCAGCCGCGCGTTGACTAGCGGGGTTTCGCCAGATACGCAGTATTTT
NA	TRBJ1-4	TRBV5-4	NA	CASSGAPSTNEKLFF	TGTGCCAGCAGCGGGGCGCCATCAACTAATGAAAAACTGTTTTTT
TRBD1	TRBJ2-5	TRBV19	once	CASSPQTGVAETQYF	TGTGCCAGTAGTCCCCAGACAGGGGTGGCCGAGACCCAGTACTTC
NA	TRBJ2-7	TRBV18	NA	CASSLSTGPYEQYF	TGTGCCAGCTCACTCTCGACAGGACCCTACGAGCAGTACTTC
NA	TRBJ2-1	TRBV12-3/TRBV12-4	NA	CASTRRVYNEQFF	TGTGCCAGCACCAGGAGGGTCTACAATGAGCAGTTCTTC
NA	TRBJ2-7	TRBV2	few	CASSSGVIYEQYF	TGTGCCAGCAGCTCCGGTGTCATCTACGAGCAGTACTTC
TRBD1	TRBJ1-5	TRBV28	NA	CASSLLSGTGGKPQHF	TGTGCCAGCAGTTTACTTTCCGGGACAGGCGGGAAGCCCCAGCATTTT
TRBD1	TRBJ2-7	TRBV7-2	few	CASSTNRGTGEYEQYF	TGTGCCAGCAGCACGAACCGCGGGACAGGGGAATACGAGCAGTACTTC
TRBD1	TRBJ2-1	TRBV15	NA	CATSRLTGGYNEQFF	TGTGCCACCAGCAGACTAACAGGGGGCTACAATGAGCAGTTCTTC
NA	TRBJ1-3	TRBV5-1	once	CASSPRTISSGNTIYF	TGCGCCAGCAGCCCCCGGACTATAAGCTCTGGAAACACCATATATTTT
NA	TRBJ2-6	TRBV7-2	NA	CASSLFSSAAGANVLTF	TGTGCCAGCAGCTTATTTTCTTCGGCGGCTGGGGCCAACGTCCTGACTTTC
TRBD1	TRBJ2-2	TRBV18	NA	CASSLDRPTGELFF	TGTGCCAGCTCACTGGACAGGCCAACCGGGGAGCTGTTTTTT
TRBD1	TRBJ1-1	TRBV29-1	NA	CSVEDDRVTEAFF	TGCAGCGTTGAAGACGACAGGGTGACTGAAGCTTTCTTT
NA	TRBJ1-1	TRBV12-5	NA	CASGGGRNTEAFF	TGTGCTAGTGGTGGGGGGAGGAACACTGAAGCTTTCTTT
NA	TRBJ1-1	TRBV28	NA	CASSRRVHNTEAFF	TGTGCCAGCAGCCGCAGGGTACATAACACTGAAGCTTTCTTT
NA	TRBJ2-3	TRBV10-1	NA	CASSEQIPGIDTQYF	TGCGCCAGCAGTGAGCAAATTCCAGGGATAGATACGCAGTATTTT
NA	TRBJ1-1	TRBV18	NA	CASSPGRGSTEAFF	TGTGCCAGCTCACCGGGCAGGGGATCCACTGAAGCTTTCTTT
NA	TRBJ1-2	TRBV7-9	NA	CASSPKEVYGYTF	TGTGCCAGCAGCCCCAAGGAGGTGTATGGCTACACCTTC
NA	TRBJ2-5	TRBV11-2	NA	CASSLGGEETQYF	TGTGCCAGCAGCTTAGGCGGGGAAGAGACCCAGTACTTC
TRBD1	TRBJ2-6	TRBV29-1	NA	CSVGATGQGASGANVLTF	TGCAGCGTTGGGGCGACGGGACAGGGGGCGTCTGGGGCCAACGTCCTGACTTTC
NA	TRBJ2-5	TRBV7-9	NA	CASSFRGAWEETQYF	TGTGCCAGCAGCTTTAGAGGAGCTTGGGAAGAGACCCAGTACTTC
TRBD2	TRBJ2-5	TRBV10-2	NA	CASSYGGAPLQETQYF	TGCGCCAGCAGTTACGGGGGGGCTCCTCTCCAAGAGACCCAGTACTTC
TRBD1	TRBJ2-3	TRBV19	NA	CASSEGTGATQYF	TGTGCCAGTAGCGAGGGGACAGGGGCCACGCAGTATTTT
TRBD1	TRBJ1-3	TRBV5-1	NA	CASSSLRQGASGNTIYF	TGCGCCAGCAGTTCACTTCGACAGGGGGCTTCTGGAAACACCATATATTTT
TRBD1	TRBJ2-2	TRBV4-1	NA	CASSLTGVGTGELFF	TGCGCCAGCAGCCTCACAGGGGTGGGCACCGGGGAGCTGTTTTTT
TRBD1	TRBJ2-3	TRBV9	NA	CASSGLGTGGTDTQYF	TGTGCCAGCAGCGGACTCGGGACAGGGGGCACAGATACGCAGTATTTT
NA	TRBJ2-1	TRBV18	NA	CASSPAAGLGNEQFF	TGTGCCAGCTCACCAGCAGCGGGCCTCGGGAATGAGCAGTTCTTC
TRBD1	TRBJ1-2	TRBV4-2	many	CASSPGQGSYGYTF	TGTGCCAGCAGCCCGGGACAGGGCTCATATGGCTACACCTTC
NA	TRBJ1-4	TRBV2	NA	CASSVTQGINEKLFF	TGTGCCAGCAGTGTCACACAGGGTATCAATGAAAAACTGTTTTTT
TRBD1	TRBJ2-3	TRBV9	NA	CASSARTGPTDTQYF	TGTGCCAGCAGCGCCCGGACAGGCCCGACAGATACGCAGTATTTT
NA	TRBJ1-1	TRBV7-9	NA	CASRRQAGTEAFF	TGTGCCAGCAGACGACAGGCGGGCACTGAAGCTTTCTTT
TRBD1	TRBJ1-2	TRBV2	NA	CASSVGQGDVGYTF	TGTGCCAGCAGTGTGGGACAGGGGGATGTCGGCTACACCTTC
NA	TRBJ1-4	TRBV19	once	CASSTQEFREKLFF	TGTGCCAGTAGTACACAGGAGTTTCGCGAAAAACTGTTTTTT
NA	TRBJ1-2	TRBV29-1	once	CSVGSSGDGYTF	TGCAGCGTTGGAAGTTCAGGGGACGGCTACACCTTC
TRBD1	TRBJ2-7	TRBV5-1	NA	CASGLRDRGFEQYF	TGCGCCAGCGGGCTCCGGGACAGGGGTTTCGAGCAGTACTTC
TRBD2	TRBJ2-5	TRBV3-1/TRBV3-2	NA	CASSQSLAVLGTQYF	TGTGCCAGCAGCCAGTCTCTAGCGGTTCTGGGGACCCAGTACTTC
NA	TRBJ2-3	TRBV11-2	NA	CASSLRPSDSAGTQYF	TGTGCCAGCAGCTTGAGGCCCTCCGATTCAGCTGGTACGCAGTATTTT
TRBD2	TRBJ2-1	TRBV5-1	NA	CASSLASGRGGEQFF	TGCGCCAGCAGCTTGGCCTCTGGGCGGGGGGGAGAGCAGTTCTTC
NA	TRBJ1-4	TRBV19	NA	CASEGGNEKLFF	TGTGCCAGTGAAGGGGGTAATGAAAAACTGTTTTTT
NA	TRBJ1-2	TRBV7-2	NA	CASSHENYGYTF	TGTGCCAGCAGCCACGAGAACTATGGCTACACCTTC
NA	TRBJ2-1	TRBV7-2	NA	CASSRNHLGEVSYNEQFF	TGTGCCAGCAGCCGGAACCACTTAGGCGAGGTGTCCTACAATGAGCAGTTCTTC
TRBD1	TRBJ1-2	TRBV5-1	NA	CASSSRTGGPYGYTF	TGCGCCAGCAGCTCCCGGACAGGGGGGCCCTATGGCTACACCTTC
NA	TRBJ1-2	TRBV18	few	CASSPPIDSGVYGYTF	TGTGCCAGCTCACCACCGATCGATTCGGGGGTCTATGGCTACACCTTC
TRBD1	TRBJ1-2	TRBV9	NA	CASSVGPGTEGGYTF	TGTGCCAGCAGCGTAGGGCCAGGGACAGAGGGGGGCTACACCTTC
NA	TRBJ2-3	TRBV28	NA	CASSPLSSTDTQYF	TGTGCCAGCAGTCCTTTGAGCAGCACAGATACGCAGTATTTT
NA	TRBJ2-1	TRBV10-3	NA	CAISEENGVHNEQFF	TGTGCCATCAGTGAGGAGAACGGGGTACACAATGAGCAGTTCTTC
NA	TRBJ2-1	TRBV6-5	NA	CASTGQTPAYNEQFF	TGTGCCAGCACAGGACAAACCCCCGCTTACAATGAGCAGTTCTTC
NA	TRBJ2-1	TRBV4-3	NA	CASSQFREEQFF	TGCGCCAGCAGCCAATTCCGTGAGGAGCAGTTCTTC
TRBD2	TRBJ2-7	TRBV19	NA	CASSQGLATYEQYF	TGTGCCAGTAGTCAAGGACTAGCTACGTACGAGCAGTACTTC
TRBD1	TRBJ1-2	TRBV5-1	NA	CASSLGDRGNRYGYTF	TGCGCCAGCAGCTTGGGGGACAGGGGTAATAGGTATGGCTACACCTTC
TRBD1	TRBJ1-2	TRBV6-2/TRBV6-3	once	CASSYLDRDLSGYTF	TGTGCCAGCAGTTACCTCGACAGGGACCTGAGTGGCTACACCTTC